This T cell receptor (beta chain) was documented in a study of T cells in localized non-small cell lung cancer. Study observations and caveats: Blood T cell density predicted longer survival; adjacent-lung clonality, shorter. Because sequencing included only one region (of the tumor), heterogeneity remains possible.

The count of this clone is one. The antigen remains unidentified. Per the germline V gene, CDR1 is MNHNY and CDR2 is SVGAGI (reference sequence). CDR3 length equals 13 residues. V gave up 7 bases and J gave up 7 bases; unmatched junction bases: 6. TCRdb's copy holds only in-frame clones and misses some; the assay was immunoSEQ multiplex PCR. The table has 70,000 or so clones, around 84% seen once; the top ten hold 1.3%. This clonotype was obtained from a female donor over 55 with stage I lung adenocarcinoma. The sequencing used peripheral blood, collected before any cancer treatment. The rearrangement joins TRBV6-6 to TRBJ2-1, with TRBD2 identical over 8 bases. The CDR3 protein is CASTHGGANEQFF. The CDR3 DNA is TGTGCCAGCACTCACGGGGGGGCGAATGAGCAGTTCTTC.